Below, one T cell receptor beta chain is given with its context. Its antigen is currently not known. The sample holds no much larger clone one base away, and base qualities are not on file. The sample comes from a study of blood T cell repertoires in COVID-19 (dated by TCRdb to between 2020 and 2021). Some background on the complete study: Collaborator samples came from the United States, Italy and Spain and covered acute and convalescent phases of COVID-19. Where available, HLA class I and class II types were obtained from metadata supplied by the sample provider rather than from assay-based typing. Subjects who had been exposed to COVID-19, were actively infected with it, or had recovered from it provided the deeply sampled blood TCRbeta repertoires that made up the dataset. The prospective study material was composed of cDNA or gDNA derived from T cells, B-cell-depleted T cells, or PBMCs. The sample metadata nearly always contained a de-identified subject ID, COVID-19 status, age in years and sex. The samples were drawn from two sources: the first 160 participants of the ongoing ImmuneRACE study, and about 1,300 subjects contributed by 6 global collaborators. The repertoires were released in a freely available public database meant as a resource for research on the immune response to SARS-CoV-2.

Broader findings and caveats from the paper: Clinical and demographic metadata were provided uncurated, with the amount varying by source and participant.

TCRbeta CDR3 regions were amplified from genomic DNA by means of the immunoSEQ Assay, a bias-controlled multiplex PCR. In the authors' own workflow: The number of nucleated cells in each sample was estimated by amplification of reference gene primers within the assay. To quantify the absolute abundance of each unique TCRbeta CDR3 rearrangement, sequence reads were collapsed and filtered. For each sample, productive Simpson clonality was calculated as the square root of Simpson's diversity index over productive rearrangements. The clones in this table, taken by TCRdb from immuneACCESS, are in-frame only. Not every clone is retained; where verified, under half of the shortfall comes from an unresolved V gene, and the cause of the rest is unknown. That table furnishes V, J and clone size, whereas the DNA furnished D and trimming. For this sample there are 300,000 to 350,000 clones; around 83% appear just once. The biggest ten clones account for around 3% of the sample.

Whole blood was collected in K2EDTA tubes by collaborating institutions according to the institutions' own protocols. For TCRbeta analysis, collaborators shipped samples as frozen whole blood, isolated PBMCs, or DNA extracted from either of those sample types. The CDR3 contains 16 residues, cysteine and phenylalanine counted. Here the CDR3 DNA is all that survives: 48 bases in frame from base 1. Trimming leaves V shorter by 3 bases and J shorter by 1 base, with the junction holding 9 bases beyond the gene matches. The germline V gene sets CDR1 to SGDLS and CDR2 to YYNGEE. The chain is assembled from TRBV9 and TRBJ1-2, with 7 middle bases fitting TRBD1. This TCR derives from a man aged 30 to 39 with active or convalescent COVID-19. Sequencing input: peripheral blood. The DNA sequence is given as TGTGCCAGCAGCGGCCGACAGGGCCGATTTAACTATGGCTACACCTTC. This codes for CASSGRQGRFNYGYTF. The variable domain in full, with residues beyond the CDR3 obtained from the reference TRBV9 and TRBJ1-2 genes, is DSGVTQTPKHLITATGQRVTLRCSPRSGDLSVYWYQQSLDQGLQFLIQYYNGEERAKGNILERFSAQQFPDLHSELNLSSLELGDSALYFCASSGRQGRFNYGYTFGSGTRLTVV.